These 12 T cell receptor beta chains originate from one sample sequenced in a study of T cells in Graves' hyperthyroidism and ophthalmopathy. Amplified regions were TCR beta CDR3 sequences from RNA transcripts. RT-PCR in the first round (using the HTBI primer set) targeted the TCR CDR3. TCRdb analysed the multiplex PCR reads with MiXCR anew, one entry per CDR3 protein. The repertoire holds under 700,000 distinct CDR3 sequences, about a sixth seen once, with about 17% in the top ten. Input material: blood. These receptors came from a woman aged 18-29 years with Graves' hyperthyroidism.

The CDR3: CSVRTPDRGRAGYTF. Here the CDR3 DNA reads TGCAGCGTCCGGACCCCCGACAGGGGGAGGGCTGGCTACACCTTC. This chain uses TRBV29-1 with TRBJ1-2; 9 bases agree with TRBD1. Looked up from germline, CDR1 is SQVTM and CDR2 is ANQGSEA. The V segment lost 6 bases and the J segment 7 bases; nucleotides outside the gene matches: 15. The CDR3 loop spans 15 amino acids.

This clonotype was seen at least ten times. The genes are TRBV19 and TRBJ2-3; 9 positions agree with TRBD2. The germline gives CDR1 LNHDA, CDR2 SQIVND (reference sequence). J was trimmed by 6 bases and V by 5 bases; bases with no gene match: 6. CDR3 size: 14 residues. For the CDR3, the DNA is TGTGCCAGTAGTGTGGGACTAGCCGGCGATACGCAGTATTTT. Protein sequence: CASSVGLAGDTQYF.

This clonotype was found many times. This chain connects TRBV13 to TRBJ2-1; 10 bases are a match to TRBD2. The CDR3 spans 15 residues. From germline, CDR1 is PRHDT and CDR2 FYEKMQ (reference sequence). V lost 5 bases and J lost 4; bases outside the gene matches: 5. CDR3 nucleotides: TGTGCCAGCAGCGTTACTAGCGGGGTATACAATGAGCAGTTCTTC. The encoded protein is CASSVTSGVYNEQFF.

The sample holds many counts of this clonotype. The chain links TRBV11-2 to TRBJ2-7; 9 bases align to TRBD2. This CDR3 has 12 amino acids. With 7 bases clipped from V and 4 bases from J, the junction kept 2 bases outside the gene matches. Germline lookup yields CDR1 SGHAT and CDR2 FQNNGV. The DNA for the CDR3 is TGTGCCAGCACTAGCGGGGTTTACGAGCAGTACTTC. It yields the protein CASTSGVYEQYF. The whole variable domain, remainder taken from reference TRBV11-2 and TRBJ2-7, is EAGVAQSPRYKIIEKRQSVAFWCNPISGHATLYWYQQILGQGPKLLIQFQNNGVVDDSQLPKDRFSAERLKGVDSTLKIQPAKLEDSAVYLCASTSGVYEQYFGPGTRLTVT.

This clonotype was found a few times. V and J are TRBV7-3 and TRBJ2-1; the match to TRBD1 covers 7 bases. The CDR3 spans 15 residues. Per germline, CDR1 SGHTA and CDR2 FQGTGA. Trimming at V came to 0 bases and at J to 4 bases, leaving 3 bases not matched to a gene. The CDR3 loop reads CASSLTGGLYNEQFF. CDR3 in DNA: TGTGCCAGCAGCTTAACAGGGGGCCTTTACAATGAGCAGTTCTTC.

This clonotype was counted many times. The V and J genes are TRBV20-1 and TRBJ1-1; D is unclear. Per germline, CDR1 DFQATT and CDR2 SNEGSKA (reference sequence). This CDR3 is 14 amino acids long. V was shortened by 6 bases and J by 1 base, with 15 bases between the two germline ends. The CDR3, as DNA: TGCAGTGCCAGTCCCATGGGTCAGAACACTGAAGCTTTCTTT. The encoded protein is CSASPMGQNTEAFF.

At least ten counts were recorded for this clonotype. The CDR3 reads CASSRHGATGYTF. The CDR3 bases are TGTGCCAGCAGTCGTCACGGGGCCACTGGCTACACCTTC. This rearrangement joins TRBV7-9 to TRBJ1-2, with D tentatively TRBD1 (5 bases). The germline CDR1 and CDR2 sequences are SEHNR and FQNEAQ (reference sequence). This CDR3 contains 13 residues. Trimming stripped 6 bases from V and 7 bases from J, with 15 bases between.

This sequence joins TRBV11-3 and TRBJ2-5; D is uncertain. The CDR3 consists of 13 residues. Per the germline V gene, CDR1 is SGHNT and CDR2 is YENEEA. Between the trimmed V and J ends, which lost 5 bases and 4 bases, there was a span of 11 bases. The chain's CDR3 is CASSPYGGETQYF. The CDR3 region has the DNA TGTGCCAGCAGCCCTTACGGCGGAGAGACCCAGTACTTC.

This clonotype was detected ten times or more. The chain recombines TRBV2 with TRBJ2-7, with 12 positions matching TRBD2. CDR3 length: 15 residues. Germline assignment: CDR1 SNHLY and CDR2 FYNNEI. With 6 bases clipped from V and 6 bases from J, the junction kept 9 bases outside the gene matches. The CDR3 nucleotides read TGTGCCAGCAGGGACGGACTAGCGGGATTCCTCGAGCAGTACTTC. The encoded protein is CASRDGLAGFLEQYF.

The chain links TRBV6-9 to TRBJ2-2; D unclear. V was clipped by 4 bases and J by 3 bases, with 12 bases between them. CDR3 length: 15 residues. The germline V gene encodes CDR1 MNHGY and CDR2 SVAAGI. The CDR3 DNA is TGTGCCAGCAGTTTGGCCCGAGTGGACACCGGGGAGCTGTTTTTT. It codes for CASSLARVDTGELFF.

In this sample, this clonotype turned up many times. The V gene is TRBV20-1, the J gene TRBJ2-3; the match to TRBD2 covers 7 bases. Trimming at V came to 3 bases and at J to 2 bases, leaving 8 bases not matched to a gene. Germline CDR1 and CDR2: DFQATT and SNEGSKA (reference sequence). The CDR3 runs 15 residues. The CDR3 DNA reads TGCAGTGCTAGTGGGGCTAGCGGCTTCACAGATACGCAGTATTTT. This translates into CSASGASGFTDTQYF.

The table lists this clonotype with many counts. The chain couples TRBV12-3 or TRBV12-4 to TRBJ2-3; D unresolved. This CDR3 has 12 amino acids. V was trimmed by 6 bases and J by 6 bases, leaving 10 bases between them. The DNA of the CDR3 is TGTGCCAGCAGACCCCCTCACGATACGCAGTATTTT. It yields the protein CASRPPHDTQYF.